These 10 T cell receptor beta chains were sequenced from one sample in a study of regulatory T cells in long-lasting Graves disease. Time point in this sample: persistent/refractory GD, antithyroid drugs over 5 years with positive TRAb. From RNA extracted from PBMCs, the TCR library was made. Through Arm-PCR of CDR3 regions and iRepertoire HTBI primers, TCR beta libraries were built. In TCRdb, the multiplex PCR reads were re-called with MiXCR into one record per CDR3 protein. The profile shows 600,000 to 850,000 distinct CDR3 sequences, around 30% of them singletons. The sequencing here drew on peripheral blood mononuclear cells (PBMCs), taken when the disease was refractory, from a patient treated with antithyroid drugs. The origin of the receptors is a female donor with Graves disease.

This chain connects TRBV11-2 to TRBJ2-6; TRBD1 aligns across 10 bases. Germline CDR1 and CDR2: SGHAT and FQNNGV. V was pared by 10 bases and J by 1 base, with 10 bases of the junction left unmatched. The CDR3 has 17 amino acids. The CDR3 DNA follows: TGTGCCACCAACCGGGACAGGGGATTATCTGGGGCCAACGTCCTGACTTTC. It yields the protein CATNRDRGLSGANVLTF.

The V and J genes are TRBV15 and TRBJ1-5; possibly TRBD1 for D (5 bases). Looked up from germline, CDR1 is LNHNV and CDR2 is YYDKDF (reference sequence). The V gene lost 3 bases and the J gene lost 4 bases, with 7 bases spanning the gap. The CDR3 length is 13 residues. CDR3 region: CATSSRVNQPQHF. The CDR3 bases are TGTGCCACCAGCAGCAGGGTGAATCAGCCCCAGCATTTT.

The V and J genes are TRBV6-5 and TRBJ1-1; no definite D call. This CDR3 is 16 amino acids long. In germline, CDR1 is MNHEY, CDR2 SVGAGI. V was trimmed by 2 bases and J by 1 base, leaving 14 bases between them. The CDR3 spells CASSYDITQRNTEAFF. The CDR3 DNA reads TGTGCCAGCAGTTACGATATAACACAACGGAACACTGAAGCTTTCTTT.

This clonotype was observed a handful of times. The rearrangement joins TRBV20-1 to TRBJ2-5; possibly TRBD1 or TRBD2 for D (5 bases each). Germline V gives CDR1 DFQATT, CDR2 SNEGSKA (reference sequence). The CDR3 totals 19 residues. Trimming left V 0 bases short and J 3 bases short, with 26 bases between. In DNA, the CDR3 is TGCAGTGCTAGAGATCGACGAGGCGTGCGGCCGAGGGGCGAAGAGACCCAGTACTTC. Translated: CSARDRRGVRPRGEETQYF.

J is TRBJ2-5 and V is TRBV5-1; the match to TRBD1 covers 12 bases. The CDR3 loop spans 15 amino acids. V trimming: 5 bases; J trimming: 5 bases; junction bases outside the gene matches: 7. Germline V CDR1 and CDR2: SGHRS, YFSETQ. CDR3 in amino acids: CASRTGTGGLETQYF. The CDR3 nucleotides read TGCGCCAGCAGGACCGGGACAGGGGGCCTTGAGACCCAGTACTTC.

The chain's CDR3 is CAWTSGGLRETQYF. CDR3 in DNA: TGTGCCTGGACATCGGGGGGGTTACGCGAGACCCAGTACTTC. The gene calls are TRBV30 and TRBJ2-5; 8 bases align to TRBD2. V dropped 4 bases and J dropped 5; count of bases not matched to a gene: 9. Per the germline V gene, CDR1 is GTSNPN and CDR2 is SVGIG (reference sequence). The CDR3 has 14 residues.

The CDR3: CASRIAGSSYEQYF. The DNA of the CDR3 is TGTGCCAGCAGGATAGCGGGATCCTCCTACGAGCAGTACTTC. The chain joins TRBV2 to TRBJ2-7, with 8 bases that match TRBD2. The CDR3 is 14 amino acids. In germline, CDR1 is SNHLY, CDR2 FYNNEI. The trim removed 6 bases at V and 0 bases at J, leaving 4 bases unmatched.

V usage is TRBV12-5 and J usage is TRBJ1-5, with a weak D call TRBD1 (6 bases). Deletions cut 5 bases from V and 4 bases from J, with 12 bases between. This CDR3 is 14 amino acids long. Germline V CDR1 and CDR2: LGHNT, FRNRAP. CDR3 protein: CASGRDRPNQPQHF. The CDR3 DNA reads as TGTGCTAGTGGTCGCGACAGGCCAAATCAGCCCCAGCATTTT.

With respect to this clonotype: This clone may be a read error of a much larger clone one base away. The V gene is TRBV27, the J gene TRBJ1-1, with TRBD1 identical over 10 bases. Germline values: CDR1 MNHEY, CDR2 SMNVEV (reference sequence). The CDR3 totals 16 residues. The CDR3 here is CVSSLGTGDGNTEAFF. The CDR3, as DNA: TGTGTCAGCAGTTTAGGGACAGGGGACGGGAACACTGAAGCTTTCTTT.

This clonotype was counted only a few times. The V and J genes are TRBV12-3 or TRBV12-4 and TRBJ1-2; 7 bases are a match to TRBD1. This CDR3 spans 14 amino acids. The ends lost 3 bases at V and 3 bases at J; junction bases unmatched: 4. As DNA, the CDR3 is TGTGCCAGCAGTTTCAAGGGGGCTGACTATGGCTACACCTTC. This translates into CASSFKGADYGYTF.